A selection of T cell receptor beta chains follows, all from one sample in a study of blood T cell repertoires in COVID-19. This table comes from immunoSEQ multiplex PCR, and its TCRdb copy is limited to in-frame clones, with some not included. In the table there are about 240,000 clones, more than 85% of which are singletons. Sequencing was performed on PBMCs or T cells enriched from blood (not recorded which). The receptors here all came from a young woman who had recovered from COVID-19. Each CDR3 is given without its conserved first and last residue. Each record gives: V gene, J gene, CDR3 length, CDR3 protein.

v_call: TRBV29-1
j_call: TRBJ1-4
cdr3_length: 11
cdr3_aa: SVRQGTNEKLF

v_call: TRBV28
j_call: TRBJ1-1
cdr3_length: 13
cdr3_aa: ASSLIRGAGSEAF

v_call: TRBV20-1
j_call: TRBJ1-4
cdr3_length: 12
cdr3_aa: SASKALGREKLF

v_call: TRBV29-1
j_call: TRBJ2-7
cdr3_length: 11
cdr3_aa: SVKTSGSGEQY

v_call: TRBV18
j_call: TRBJ2-7
cdr3_length: 15
cdr3_aa: ASSPLGSSGGHYEQY

v_call: TRBV28
j_call: TRBJ2-2
cdr3_length: 14
cdr3_aa: ASSFGQARGTGELF

v_call: TRBV27
j_call: TRBJ1-2
cdr3_length: 11
cdr3_aa: ASSPPQGYGYT

v_call: TRBV5-1
j_call: TRBJ2-1
cdr3_length: 15
cdr3_aa: ASSTGLAGRQLNEQF

v_call: TRBV7-2
j_call: TRBJ2-1
cdr3_length: 14
cdr3_aa: ASSLPGGRRNNEQF

v_call: TRBV7-9
j_call: TRBJ2-1
cdr3_length: 13
cdr3_aa: ASSLGSLASNEQF

v_call: TRBV6-6
j_call: TRBJ1-4
cdr3_length: 12
cdr3_aa: ASTSGGLSEKLF

v_call: TRBV6-2/TRBV6-3
j_call: TRBJ1-2
cdr3_length: 11
cdr3_aa: ASSFRQPGGYT

v_call: TRBV27
j_call: TRBJ1-2
cdr3_length: 14
cdr3_aa: ASRAGTALNFYGYT

v_call: TRBV4-1
j_call: TRBJ2-1
cdr3_length: 12
cdr3_aa: ASSQVGSYNEQF

v_call: TRBV24-1
j_call: TRBJ2-1
cdr3_length: 13
cdr3_aa: ATSDLGLAKNEQF

v_call: TRBV2
j_call: TRBJ2-1
cdr3_length: 12
cdr3_aa: ASTRGTGINEQF

v_call: TRBV28
j_call: TRBJ1-1
cdr3_length: 13
cdr3_aa: ASSLVFQGSVEAF

v_call: TRBV5-1
j_call: TRBJ1-2
cdr3_length: 13
cdr3_aa: ASSLDTASNYGYT

v_call: TRBV6-5
j_call: TRBJ2-1
cdr3_length: 14
cdr3_aa: ASSFWRGGPLNEQF

v_call: TRBV27
j_call: TRBJ2-5
cdr3_length: 13
cdr3_aa: ASSASSGVTETQY

v_call: TRBV11-3
j_call: TRBJ1-1
cdr3_length: 12
cdr3_aa: ASSAGQRNTEAF

v_call: TRBV10-3
j_call: TRBJ1-2
cdr3_length: 12
cdr3_aa: ATWTGGRDYGYT

v_call: TRBV28
j_call: TRBJ2-3
cdr3_length: 15
cdr3_aa: ASSLWTSGKSTDTQY

v_call: TRBV6-6
j_call: TRBJ2-3
cdr3_length: 10
cdr3_aa: ASSYGQYTQY

v_call: TRBV5-1
j_call: TRBJ2-1
cdr3_length: 14
cdr3_aa: ASGLAGLEASNEQF

v_call: TRBV5-6
j_call: TRBJ1-5
cdr3_length: 10
cdr3_aa: ASSFEGQPQH

v_call: TRBV15
j_call: TRBJ1-5
cdr3_length: 11
cdr3_aa: ATSRDPLQPQH

v_call: TRBV6-5
j_call: TRBJ2-7
cdr3_length: 10
cdr3_aa: ASSYSGGEQY

v_call: TRBV6-5
j_call: TRBJ1-2
cdr3_length: 12
cdr3_aa: ASSKSLVVSGYT

v_call: TRBV5-1
j_call: TRBJ2-5
cdr3_length: 9
cdr3_aa: ASEFQETQY

v_call: TRBV14
j_call: TRBJ2-3
cdr3_length: 13
cdr3_aa: ASSQDPGPADTQY

v_call: TRBV9
j_call: TRBJ2-1
cdr3_length: 13
cdr3_aa: ASSAQAGVLGEQF

v_call: TRBV9
j_call: TRBJ2-1
cdr3_length: 12
cdr3_aa: ASSVAYISDEQF

v_call: TRBV28
j_call: TRBJ2-4
cdr3_length: 18
cdr3_aa: ASSFAKRGLGVLAKNIQY

v_call: TRBV7-2
j_call: TRBJ1-2
cdr3_length: 9
cdr3_aa: ASRLNYGYT

v_call: TRBV10-2
j_call: TRBJ2-2
cdr3_length: 14
cdr3_aa: ASRIPGTGATGELF

v_call: TRBV7-9
j_call: TRBJ1-6
cdr3_length: 13
cdr3_aa: ASSLTENYNSPLH

v_call: TRBV30
j_call: TRBJ1-1
cdr3_length: 8
cdr3_aa: AWGHGEAF

v_call: TRBV28
j_call: TRBJ2-7
cdr3_length: 12
cdr3_aa: AILDTRHTYEQY

v_call: TRBV7-2
j_call: TRBJ1-6
cdr3_length: 11
cdr3_aa: ASSQTGLPPLH

v_call: TRBV27
j_call: TRBJ2-3
cdr3_length: 15
cdr3_aa: ASSYLRTGVGTDTQY

v_call: TRBV7-2
j_call: TRBJ1-2
cdr3_length: 11
cdr3_aa: ASSLAGGFGYT

v_call: TRBV30
j_call: TRBJ2-7
cdr3_length: 11
cdr3_aa: AWSVNARGGQY

v_call: TRBV19
j_call: TRBJ1-1
cdr3_length: 12
cdr3_aa: ASTLGQGATEAF

v_call: TRBV11-2
j_call: TRBJ1-3
cdr3_length: 14
cdr3_aa: ASSLAGGSSGNTIY

v_call: TRBV18
j_call: TRBJ1-6
cdr3_length: 13
cdr3_aa: ASSPEATAIHGLH

v_call: TRBV7-9
j_call: TRBJ1-1
cdr3_length: 9
cdr3_aa: ASEVNTEAF

v_call: TRBV28
j_call: TRBJ1-1
cdr3_length: 15
cdr3_aa: ASIGLVGGQWRTEAF

v_call: TRBV14
j_call: TRBJ2-5
cdr3_length: 11
cdr3_aa: ASSHPPRETQY

v_call: TRBV4-1
j_call: TRBJ1-3
cdr3_length: 13
cdr3_aa: ASSQVEFSGNTIY

v_call: TRBV6-5
j_call: TRBJ1-6
cdr3_length: 12
cdr3_aa: ASTVDSNNSPLH

v_call: TRBV30
j_call: TRBJ2-2
cdr3_length: 15
cdr3_aa: AWSRGTSGSWGGELF

v_call: TRBV27
j_call: TRBJ1-6
cdr3_length: 15
cdr3_aa: ASSRRVGNVGDSPLH

v_call: TRBV6-2/TRBV6-3
j_call: TRBJ2-5
cdr3_length: 18
cdr3_aa: ASSYPVAGGPRVGEETQY